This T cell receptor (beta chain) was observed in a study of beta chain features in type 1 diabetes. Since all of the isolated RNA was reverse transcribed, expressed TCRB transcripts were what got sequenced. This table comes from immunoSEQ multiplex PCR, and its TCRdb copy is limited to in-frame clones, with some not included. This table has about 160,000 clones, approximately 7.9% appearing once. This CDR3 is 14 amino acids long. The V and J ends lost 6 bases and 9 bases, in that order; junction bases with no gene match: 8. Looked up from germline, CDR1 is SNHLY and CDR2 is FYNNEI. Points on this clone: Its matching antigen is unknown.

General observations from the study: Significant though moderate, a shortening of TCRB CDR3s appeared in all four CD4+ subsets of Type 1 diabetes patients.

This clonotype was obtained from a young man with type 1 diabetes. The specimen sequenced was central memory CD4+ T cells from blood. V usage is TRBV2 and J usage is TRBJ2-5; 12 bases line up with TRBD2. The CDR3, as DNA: TGTGCCAGCAGCGGACTAGCGGGGACCGCGGCCCAGTACTTC. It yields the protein CASSGLAGTAAQYF.